This T cell receptor beta chain came from a study of OX40 agonist ivuxolimab in advanced cancers. On this clone itself: Its antigen remains unidentified.

Trimming cost V 5 bases and J 4 bases; bases outside gene matches: 4. CDR1 MNHGY and CDR2 SVAAGI come from the germline V gene. The CDR3 covers 15 residues. TCRdb keeps only in-frame clones here, not all; method: immunoSEQ multiplex PCR. The sample carries around 45,000 clones, roughly 88% recorded once. Autoimmune disease history or systemic immunosuppression meant exclusion. Study observations and caveats: At 0.1 to 3.0 mg/kg and by week 6, CD4+ and CD8+ T cells in the blood had expanded clonally. The work left the antigen specificity of expanded peripheral T cells undetermined. Some patients who did not respond also had low normalized T-cell clonal expansion.

The receptor was isolated from an adult with an advanced solid tumor such as melanoma, head and neck, liver or kidney cancer. The sequences come from CD4+ or CD8+ T cells sorted from blood, collected in a trial of the OX40 agonist ivuxolimab. The J gene is TRBJ2-2, the V gene TRBV6-9; TRBD2 agrees at 10 bases. The CDR3 coding sequence is TGTGCCAGCAGTCGGACTAGCGGCATCACCGGGGAGCTGTTTTTT. Encoded protein: CASSRTSGITGELFF.